This T cell receptor beta chain was retrieved from a study of type 1 and type 2 diabetes patients (dated by TCRdb to 2016 to 2017). For the study in its entirety: Roughly 9 type 1 diabetes patients, four type 2 diabetes patients and about 6 nondiabetic controls were recruited in China to form the cohort. Across the study, CD4+ and CD8+ T cells were positively selected from PBMCs by means of CD4 or CD8 MicroBeads on MACS columns. Altogether, under 25,000,000 paired-end reads were produced across the whole study. The study used high-throughput sequencing to profile TCRbeta repertoires and compare individuals with type 1 diabetes, type 2 diabetes and no diabetes. Type 2 diabetes patients served as a disease comparison group for the type 1 diabetes patients. V gene usage was similar between 20-cycle and approximately 23-cycle amplification, suggesting similar primer efficiencies and random PCR bias. Paired-end sequencing of TCRbeta libraries was performed on Illumina HiSeq 2000 or MiSeq instruments.

Overall study results and their limits: The study groups were not matched for age and gender, which could possibly have biased interpretation. Type 2 diabetes repertoires showed high diversity, significantly greater than type 1 diabetes repertoires in both CD4+ and CD8+ T cells. Type 2 diabetes and control samples had highly correlated V and J gene usage patterns, with an average between-sample correlation of roughly 0.97. Type 2 diabetes patients had few highly-expanded CD4+ clones (median one), and those clones made up a median about 4% of reads. Because only a limited number of T2D and control samples were sequenced, some T1D-only HECs might also appear in more T2D or control samples.

Data came from an Illumina MiSeq. Genomic DNA from sorted T cell subsets was used as template for TCRbeta CDR3 amplification. The TCRbeta CDR3 region was amplified by multiplex PCR with 30 forward and 13 reverse primers. AMPure XP beads were used to purify the PCR products, after which a second approximately 25-cycle PCR added indices and adaptors. Before sequencing, libraries were gel-purified with the QIAquick Gel Extraction Kit. Per the authors' processing: FLASH was used to merge paired-end reads, and IgBLAST was used to align the merged reads to IMGT V, D and J germline references. After reads whose alignment identity to germline references fell below 70% were discarded, about 12 million reads remained study-wide. CDR3 boundaries, reading frame and productivity were assigned according to IMGT definitions. Highly-expanded clones were defined as clones at or above 1% of reads, and diversity was measured by normalized Shannon entropy. Unpaired two-tailed t-tests were used to test group differences in Shannon entropy. The public reads were quality trimmed at Q25 with fastp and then assembled into clones with MiXCR by TCRdb, keeping productive beta chains. Every entry covers one CDR3 protein and lists the most common genes and DNA from its rows. In this record, the V and J calls reflect TCRdb's handling and not the investigators' own analysis. The sample has around 300,000 distinct CDR3 sequences on record, 45% to 60% of them singletons. The top ten clones comprise around 13% of the sample.

Standard classification criteria for type 1 or type 2 diabetes were met by all diabetic patients, and glucose and C-peptide were assessed by WHO-recommended methods. Donors were excluded if they had other autoimmune diseases or infections within the previous four weeks. Ten milliliters of peripheral blood were collected from each participant. LymphoPrep density separation was used to isolate PBMCs. There are a few counts of this clonotype. No cognate antigen has been identified for it. No quality values exist for individual bases; no much larger clone is one base distant. V and J lose 2 bases and 3 bases, and a span of 19 bases separates them. The CDR1 and CDR2 encoded by the germline V gene are KGHDR and SFDVKD. The CDR3 runs 17 amino acids, cysteine and phenylalanine included. The DNA shown is the 51-base CDR3, in frame from base 1.

Material for sequencing was peripheral blood mononuclear cells (PBMCs). The receptor's source is a man younger than 35 with type 2 diabetes. Recombination linked TRBV24-1 to TRBJ2-7; the D call could be TRBD1 or TRBD2, with each sharing 6 bases. The DNA is TGTGCCACCAGTGATTCGTGGACCAAGGGGGGTTACTACGAGCAGTACTTC. It translates as CATSDSWTKGGYYEQYF.